These 11 T cell receptor beta chains were sequenced from one sample in a study of cytomegalovirus exposure and HLA in healthy donors. PCR primers comprised 60 Vbeta and 13 Jbeta primers. Here immunoSEQ multiplex PCR was the method, and the copy in TCRdb shows in-frame clones only, minus some. The table lists more than 65,000 clones, around 82% of them singletons. The sequenced sample consisted of PBMCs. These TCRs come from a man younger than 35 in good health and CMV-seronegative.

The chain joins TRBV7-3 to TRBJ1-3; TRBD1 agrees at 10 bases. From germline, CDR1 is SGHTA and CDR2 FQGTGA. This CDR3 contains 17 residues. With V trimmed by 5 bases and J by 0 bases, 7 bases remained unmatched. CDR3 sequence reads: CASSVTGQGVSGNTIYF. The CDR3 bases are TGTGCCAGCAGCGTGACAGGACAGGGGGTCTCTGGAAACACCATATATTTT.

The chain combines TRBV5-1 with TRBJ2-7, with D tentatively TRBD1 (5 bases). V was shortened by 3 bases and J by 0 bases, with 16 bases between the two germline ends. Germline CDR1 and CDR2: SGHRS and YFSETQ. This CDR3 contains 16 residues. The CDR3 reads CASSSGRTPSSYEQYF. CDR3 sequence (DNA): TGCGCCAGCAGCTCCGGACGGACACCAAGCTCCTACGAGCAGTACTTC.

The chain couples TRBV7-2 to TRBJ2-7; D is unresolved. The germline CDR1 and CDR2 sequences are SGHTA and FQGNSA. The CDR3 consists of 14 residues. Deletions cut 5 bases from V and 0 bases from J, with 11 bases between. The CDR3 sequence: CASSRTPSSYEQYF. CDR3 DNA sequence: TGTGCCAGCAGCCGAACTCCGAGCTCCTACGAGCAGTACTTC.

V is TRBV5-6 and J is TRBJ1-2; no clear D gene. V was shortened by 5 bases and J by 2 bases, with 19 bases between the two germline ends. The CDR3 has 16 residues. Germline V lookup: CDR1 SGHDT, CDR2 YYEEEE. DNA for the CDR3: TGTGCCAGCAGTCTGGTCCATGTCAGAATAAACTATGGCTACACCTTC. It is translated as CASSLVHVRINYGYTF.

The CDR3 protein is CATGPGVGETQYF. CDR3 coding DNA: TGTGCCACGGGCCCGGGAGTGGGGGAGACCCAGTACTTC. The V and J genes are TRBV15 and TRBJ2-5, with D possibly being TRBD2 (6 bases). The germline V gene encodes CDR1 LNHNV and CDR2 YYDKDF (reference sequence). This CDR3 has 13 residues. Trimming left V 9 bases short and J 5 bases short, with 16 bases between.

The chain uses TRBV6-5 and TRBJ2-6; D not certain. Germline CDR1 is MNHEY and CDR2 is SVGAGI. Trimming took off 10 bases at V and 9 bases at J, with 16 bases between the two ends. The CDR3 has 13 amino acids. The CDR3 is CAIDPNLVNVLTF. The CDR3 nucleotides are TGTGCCATAGATCCCAATTTGGTCAACGTCCTGACTTTC.

This chain connects TRBV27 to TRBJ1-1; D unresolved. The CDR3 length is 14 residues. Germline-derived CDR1 and CDR2 are MNHEY and SMNVEV (reference sequence). V lost 3 bases to trimming and J lost 0 bases, with 8 bases between them. The CDR3 DNA is TGTGCCAGCAGTTTTGGCGACATGAACACTGAAGCTTTCTTT. Protein product: CASSFGDMNTEAFF.

This chain links TRBV6-4 with TRBJ1-5, with unresolved D. Germline V lookup: CDR1 MRHNA, CDR2 SNTAGT. This CDR3 contains 16 residues. The ends were cut back, 6 bases at V and 3 bases at J, with 18 bases in the middle. The CDR3 spells CASRQQKPGVNQPQHF. The CDR3 DNA follows: TGTGCCAGCAGACAACAGAAACCCGGGGTCAATCAGCCCCAGCATTTT.

The chain combines TRBV11-2 with TRBJ2-7; 8 positions agree with TRBD1. Germline lookup yields CDR1 SGHAT and CDR2 FQNNGV. This CDR3 is 14 amino acids long. Germline trimming cut 5 bases from V and 9 bases from J; bases unmatched to any gene: 12. The CDR3 is CASSLDRGPYLQYF. CDR3 in DNA: TGTGCCAGCAGCCTCGACAGGGGACCTTATTTGCAGTACTTC.

The chain recombines TRBV7-3 with TRBJ2-7; 9 bases map to TRBD1. The CDR3 totals 15 residues. The germline V gene has CDR1 SGHTA and CDR2 FQGTGA. V dropped 5 bases and J dropped 5; count of bases not matched to a gene: 10. The CDR3 DNA is TGTGCCAGCAGCCAACAACAGGGGGCTGCCGACGAGCAGTACTTC. It translates to CASSQQQGAADEQYF.

The rearrangement links TRBV7-3 to TRBJ2-2; D is perhaps TRBD2 (6 bases). Germline CDR1 and CDR2: SGHTA and FQGTGA. V dropped 1 base and J dropped 5 bases, with 17 bases sitting between them. This CDR3 spans 17 amino acids. The CDR3 DNA reads TGTGCCAGCAGCTTAATGGGGGACGGGAGTCCGACCGGGGAGCTGTTTTTT. Its protein product is CASSLMGDGSPTGELFF.